This TCR beta chain derives from a study of OX40 agonist ivuxolimab in advanced cancers. General notes on the study: Ivuxolimab, which targeted the costimulatory receptor OX40 (CD134), was an agonistic, fully human IgG2 monoclonal antibody. The dose-escalation cohort was 80% to 90% male with a mean age of about 54 years, ranging from 23 to 79. Of the roughly 52 dose-escalation patients, hepatocellular carcinoma was present in around 19, melanoma in roughly 15, renal cell carcinoma in 9 and head and neck cancer in 9. The monotherapy dose-escalation portion (N of about 47 patients) of the phase I ivuxolimab trial is reported in the paper. Patients were allowed to have had prior anti-PD-1, anti-PD-L1 or anti-CTLA-4 therapy, and 40% of the dose-escalation patients had been treated with checkpoint inhibitors. Intravenous ivuxolimab was administered to patients every 2 weeks at six dose levels: 0.01, 0.1, 0.3, 1.5, 3 and 10 mg/kg. Partial responses were achieved by three dose-escalation patients, of whom one had hepatocellular carcinoma and two had cutaneous melanoma. Peripheral TCRbeta sequencing aimed to test whether ivuxolimab altered TCR sequence diversity and caused clonal T-cell expansion.

For sequencing of the TCRbeta CDR3 region, genomic DNA was extracted from the sorted cells. The immunoSEQ Assay was used to sequence the TCRbeta CDR3 regions. Held by TCRdb, this immuneACCESS table contains in-frame sequences only and omits some clones. Under half of the omission traces to an unresolved V gene where checked; the cause of the rest is unknown. The sample records about 38,000 clones, about nine tenths of which are singletons. 9.5% of the sample goes to the ten largest clones. The paper's findings and limits, for the study overall: The antigen specificity of the peripheral T cells that underwent clonal expansion was not determined. Low levels of normalized T-cell clonal expansion were also shown by some nonresponding patients. At doses of 0.1 to 3.0 mg/kg, clonal expansion of both CD4+ and CD8+ T cells in blood was seen between baseline and week 6. After ivuxolimab, expanded clones were on average more numerous among CD8+ T cells than among CD4+ T cells. In the 0.1-3.0 mg/kg groups, partial responders were among the patients with the lowest normalized peripheral clonal expansion, particularly in CD8+ T cells.

Patients with a history of autoimmune disease or receiving systemic immunosuppression were excluded from the trial. Peripheral blood for TCR sequencing was collected from all dose cohorts at baseline, on cycle 4 day 1, and on cycle 7 day 1. The samples were drawn from a first-in-human, open-label, multicenter phase I dose-escalation trial of ivuxolimab. Adults with locally advanced or metastatic melanoma, renal cell carcinoma, hepatocellular carcinoma or head and neck squamous cell carcinoma were enrolled in the trial. Before TCR sequencing, CD4+ T cells and CD8+ T cells were sorted from peripheral blood as separate populations. V drops 1 base and J drops 10 bases, leaving 5 bases in between. In the germline V gene, CDR1 corresponds to MDHEN and CDR2 to SYDVKM. Inclusive of the bounding cysteine and phenylalanine, the CDR3 is 11 residues long. The kept DNA is CDR3 alone, 33 bases in frame from the first base.

This clone was counted once. What this receptor recognizes is not known. No quality values exist for individual bases; no much larger clone is one base distant. The chain links TRBV28 with TRBJ2-1; the D gene assignment is ambiguous. This specimen consisted of CD4+ or CD8+ T cells sorted from blood, obtained in a trial of the OX40 agonist ivuxolimab. This clonotype originated in an adult with an advanced solid tumor such as melanoma, head and neck, liver or kidney cancer. CDR3 reads: CASSLFVEQFF. The nucleotides read TGTGCCAGCAGTTTATTTGTCGAGCAGTTCTTC.